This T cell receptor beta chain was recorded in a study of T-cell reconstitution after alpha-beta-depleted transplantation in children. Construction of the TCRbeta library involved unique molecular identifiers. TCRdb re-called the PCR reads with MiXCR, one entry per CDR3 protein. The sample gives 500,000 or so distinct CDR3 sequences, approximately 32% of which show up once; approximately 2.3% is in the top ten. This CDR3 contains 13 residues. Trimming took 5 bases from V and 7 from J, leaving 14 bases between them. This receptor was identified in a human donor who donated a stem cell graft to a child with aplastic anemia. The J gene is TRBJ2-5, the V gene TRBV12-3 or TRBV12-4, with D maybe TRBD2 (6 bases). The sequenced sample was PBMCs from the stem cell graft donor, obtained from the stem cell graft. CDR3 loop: CASSIRDFGTQYF. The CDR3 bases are TGTGCCAGCAGTATACGGGACTTTGGGACCCAGTACTTC.